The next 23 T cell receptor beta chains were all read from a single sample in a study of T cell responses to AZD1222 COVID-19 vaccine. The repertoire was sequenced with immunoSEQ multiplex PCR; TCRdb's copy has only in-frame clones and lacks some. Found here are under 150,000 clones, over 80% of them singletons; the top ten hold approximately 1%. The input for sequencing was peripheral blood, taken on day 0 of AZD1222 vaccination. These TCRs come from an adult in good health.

The CDR3 reads CASISGTENSNQPQHF. In nucleotides, the CDR3 is TGTGCCAGCATCTCGGGGACAGAAAATAGCAATCAGCCCCAGCATTTT. V is TRBV28 and J is TRBJ1-5; TRBD1 matches 7 bases. Germline lookup yields CDR1 MDHEN and CDR2 SYDVKM. V lost 7 bases to trimming and J lost 0 bases; unmatched junction nucleotides: 9. The CDR3 totals 16 residues.

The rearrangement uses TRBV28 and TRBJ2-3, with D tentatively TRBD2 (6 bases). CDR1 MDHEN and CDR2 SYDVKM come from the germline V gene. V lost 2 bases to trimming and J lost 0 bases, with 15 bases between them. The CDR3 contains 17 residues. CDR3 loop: CASSLGGTYKSTDTQYF. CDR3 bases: TGTGCCAGCAGTTTAGGCGGGACTTACAAAAGCACAGATACGCAGTATTTT.

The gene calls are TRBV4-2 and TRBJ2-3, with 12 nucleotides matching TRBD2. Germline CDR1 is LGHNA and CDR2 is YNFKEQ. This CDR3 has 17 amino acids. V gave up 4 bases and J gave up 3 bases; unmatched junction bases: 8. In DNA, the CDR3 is TGTGCCAGCAGCCCCCTAGCGGGAGGGCCCGGGACAGATACGCAGTATTTT. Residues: CASSPLAGGPGTDTQYF.

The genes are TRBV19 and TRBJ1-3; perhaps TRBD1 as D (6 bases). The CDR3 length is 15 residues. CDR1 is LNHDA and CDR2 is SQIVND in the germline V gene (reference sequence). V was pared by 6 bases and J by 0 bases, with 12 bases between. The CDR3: CASRRDTSSGNTIYF. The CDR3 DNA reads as TGTGCCAGTAGGAGGGACACAAGCTCTGGAAACACCATATATTTT.

CDR3 nucleotides: TGTGCCAGCAGCTTGGCGCCCTACGAGCAGTACTTC. It yields the protein CASSLAPYEQYF. V and J are TRBV12-3 or TRBV12-4 and TRBJ2-7; D uncertain. The CDR3 consists of 12 residues. V lost 6 bases, J lost 2 bases, and 8 bases lay in between.

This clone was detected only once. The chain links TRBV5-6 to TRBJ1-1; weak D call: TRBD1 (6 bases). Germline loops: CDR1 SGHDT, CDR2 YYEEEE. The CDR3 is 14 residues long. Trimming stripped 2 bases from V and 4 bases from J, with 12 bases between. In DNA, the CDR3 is TGTGCCAGCAGCTTTGAGGGGGTGAGCACTGAAGCTTTCTTT. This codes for CASSFEGVSTEAFF.

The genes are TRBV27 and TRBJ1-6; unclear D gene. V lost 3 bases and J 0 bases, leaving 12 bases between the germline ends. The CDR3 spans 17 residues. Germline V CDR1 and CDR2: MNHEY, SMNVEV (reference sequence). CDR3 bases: TGTGCCAGCAGTTTCCGTGGCCGCACCTCCTATAATTCACCCCTCCACTTT. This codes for CASSFRGRTSYNSPLHF.

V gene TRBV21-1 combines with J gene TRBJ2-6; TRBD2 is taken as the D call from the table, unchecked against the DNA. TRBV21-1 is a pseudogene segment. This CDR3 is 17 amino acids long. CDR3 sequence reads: CASSTGLAAYGANVLTF. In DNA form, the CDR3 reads TGTGCCAGCAGCACCGGACTAGCGGCCTACGGGGCCAACGTCCTGACTTTC.

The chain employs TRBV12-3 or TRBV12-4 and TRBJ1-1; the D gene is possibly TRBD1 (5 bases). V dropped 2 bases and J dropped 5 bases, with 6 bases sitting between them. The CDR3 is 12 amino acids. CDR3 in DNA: TGTGCCAGCAGTTTACGACAGACTGAAGCTTTCTTT. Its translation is CASSLRQTEAFF.

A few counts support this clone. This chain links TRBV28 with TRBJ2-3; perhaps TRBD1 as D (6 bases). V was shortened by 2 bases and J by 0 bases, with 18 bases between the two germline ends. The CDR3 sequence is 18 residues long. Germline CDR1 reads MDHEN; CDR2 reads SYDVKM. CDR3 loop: CASSLGQGPDSSTDTQYF. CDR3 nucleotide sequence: TGTGCCAGCAGTTTAGGGCAGGGGCCTGACTCTAGCACAGATACGCAGTATTTT.

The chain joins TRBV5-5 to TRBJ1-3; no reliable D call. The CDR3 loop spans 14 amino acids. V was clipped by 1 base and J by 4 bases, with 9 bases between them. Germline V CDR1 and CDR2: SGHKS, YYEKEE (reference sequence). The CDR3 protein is CASSLRGNGNTIYF. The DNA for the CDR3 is TGTGCCAGCAGCTTGCGGGGTAACGGAAACACCATATATTTT.

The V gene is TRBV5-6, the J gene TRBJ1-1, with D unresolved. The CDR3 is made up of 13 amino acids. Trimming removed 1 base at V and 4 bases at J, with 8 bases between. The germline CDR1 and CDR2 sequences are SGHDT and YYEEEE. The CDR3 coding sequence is TGTGCCAGCAGCTTGTTTGCAACCACTGAAGCTTTCTTT. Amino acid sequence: CASSLFATTEAFF. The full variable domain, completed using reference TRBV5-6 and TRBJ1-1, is DAGVTQSPTHLIKTRGQQVTLRCSPKSGHDTVSWYQQALGQGPQFIFQYYEEEERQRGNFPDRFSGHQFPNYSSELNVNALLLGDSALYLCASSLFATTEAFFGQGTRLTVV.

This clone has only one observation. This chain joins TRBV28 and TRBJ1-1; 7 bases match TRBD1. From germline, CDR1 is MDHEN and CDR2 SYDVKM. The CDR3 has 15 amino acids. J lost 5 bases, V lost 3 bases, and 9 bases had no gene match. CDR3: CASSLDSGGRTEAFF. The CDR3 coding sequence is TGTGCCAGCAGTTTGGATTCAGGGGGTAGAACTGAAGCTTTCTTT.

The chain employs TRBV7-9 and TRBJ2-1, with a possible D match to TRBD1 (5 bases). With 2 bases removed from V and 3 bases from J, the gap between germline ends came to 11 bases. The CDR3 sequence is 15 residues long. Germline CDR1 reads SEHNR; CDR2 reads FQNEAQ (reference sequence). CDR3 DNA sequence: TGTGCCAGCAGCTTACAGGGCTGGGGCTACAATGAGCAGTTCTTC. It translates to CASSLQGWGYNEQFF.

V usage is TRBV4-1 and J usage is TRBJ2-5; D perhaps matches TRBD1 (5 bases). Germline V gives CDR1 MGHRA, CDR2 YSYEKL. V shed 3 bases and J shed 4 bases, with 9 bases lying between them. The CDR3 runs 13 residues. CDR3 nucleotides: TGCGCCAGCAGCCATTTAGGGGCAGAGACCCAGTACTTC. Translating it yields CASSHLGAETQYF.

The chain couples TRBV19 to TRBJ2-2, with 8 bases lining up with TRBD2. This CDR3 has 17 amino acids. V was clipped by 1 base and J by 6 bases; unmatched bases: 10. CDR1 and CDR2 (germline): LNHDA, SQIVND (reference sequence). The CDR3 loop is CASSIGTSSLYAGELFF. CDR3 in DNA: TGTGCCAGTAGTATAGGGACTAGCTCTCTCTACGCCGGGGAGCTGTTTTTT.

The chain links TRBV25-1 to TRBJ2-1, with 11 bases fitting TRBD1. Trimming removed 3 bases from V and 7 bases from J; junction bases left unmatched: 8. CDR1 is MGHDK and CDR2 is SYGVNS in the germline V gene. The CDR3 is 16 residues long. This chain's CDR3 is CASSDFSRDRGNEQFF. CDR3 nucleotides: TGTGCCAGCAGTGACTTCTCCCGGGACAGGGGGAATGAGCAGTTCTTC.

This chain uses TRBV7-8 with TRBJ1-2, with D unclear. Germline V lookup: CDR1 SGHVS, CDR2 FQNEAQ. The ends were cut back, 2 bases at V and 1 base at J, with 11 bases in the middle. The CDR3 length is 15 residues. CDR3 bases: TGTGCCAGCAGCTTAACAGCCAGAGATAACTATGGCTACACCTTC. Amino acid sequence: CASSLTARDNYGYTF.

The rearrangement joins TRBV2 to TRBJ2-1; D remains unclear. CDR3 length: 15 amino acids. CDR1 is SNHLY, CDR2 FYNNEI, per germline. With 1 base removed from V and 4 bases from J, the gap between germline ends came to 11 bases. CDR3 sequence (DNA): TGTGCCAGCAGTGAAGGCTGGCAGAATTACAATGAGCAGTTCTTC. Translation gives CASSEGWQNYNEQFF.

CDR3 residues: CASSYSRDRAYTF. The CDR3, as DNA: TGTGCCAGCAGTTACTCAAGGGACAGGGCCTACACCTTC. The genes are TRBV6-5 and TRBJ1-2; 9 nucleotides match TRBD1. J lost 10 bases, V lost 0 bases, and 3 bases had no gene match. Germline V gene lookup returns CDR1 MNHEY and CDR2 SVGAGI. The CDR3 contains 13 residues.

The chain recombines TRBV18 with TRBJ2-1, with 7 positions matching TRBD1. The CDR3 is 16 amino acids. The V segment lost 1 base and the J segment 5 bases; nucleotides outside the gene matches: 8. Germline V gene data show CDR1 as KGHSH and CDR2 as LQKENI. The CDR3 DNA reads TGTGCCAGCTCACCACAGACGGGACAGTTTAACAATGAGCAGTTCTTC. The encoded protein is CASSPQTGQFNNEQFF.

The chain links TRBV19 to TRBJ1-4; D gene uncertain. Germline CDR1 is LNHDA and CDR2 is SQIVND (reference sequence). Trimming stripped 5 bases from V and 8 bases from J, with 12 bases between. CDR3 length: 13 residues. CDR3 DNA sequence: TGTGCCAGTAGTCGGAGGGAGGAAGAAAAACTGTTTTTT. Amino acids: CASSRREEEKLFF.

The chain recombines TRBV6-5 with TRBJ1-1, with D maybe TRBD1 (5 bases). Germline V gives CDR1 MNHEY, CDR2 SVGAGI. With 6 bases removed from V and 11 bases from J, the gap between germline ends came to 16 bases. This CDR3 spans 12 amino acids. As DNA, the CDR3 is TGTGCCAGCAGCTCGCTCAGGGATAGGGCTTTCTTT. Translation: CASSSLRDRAFF.